This entry lists 8 T cell receptor beta chains sequenced from one sample in a study of blood T cell repertoires in COVID-19. Libraries were prepared by immunoSEQ multiplex PCR; TCRdb keeps only in-frame clonotypes and omits some of them. The sample shows around 400,000 clones, roughly four fifths of them seen only once. The sequenced material came from PBMCs or T cells enriched from blood (not recorded which). These receptors all come from a woman aged 45-60 years who had recovered from COVID-19.

The chain is built from TRBV5-1 and TRBJ2-7; 7 nucleotides agree with TRBD2. The CDR3 runs 15 residues. V was pared by 4 bases and J by 6 bases, with 13 bases of the junction left unmatched. Per germline, CDR1 SGHRS and CDR2 YFSETQ. CDR3 sequence: CASSPDGTIPSEQYF. CDR3 in DNA: TGCGCCAGCAGCCCGGACGGGACTATTCCTTCCGAGCAGTACTTC.

This chain connects TRBV19 to TRBJ1-2, with a tentative D call TRBD1 (5 bases). CDR3 length: 16 residues. V was pared by 7 bases and J by 0 bases, with 18 bases between. CDR1 and CDR2 (germline): LNHDA, SQIVND (reference sequence). CDR3 in amino acids: CASKETGAIANYGYTF. The CDR3 region has the DNA TGTGCCAGTAAGGAAACTGGGGCAATCGCTAACTATGGCTACACCTTC.

The rearrangement uses TRBV5-8 and TRBJ1-5; 7 bases are shared with TRBD1. The CDR3 loop spans 17 amino acids. Germline loops: CDR1 SGHTS, CDR2 YDEGEE. V trimming: 6 bases; J trimming: 4 bases; junction bases outside the gene matches: 16. The chain's CDR3 is CASKSLQGRFRNQPQHF. DNA of the CDR3: TGTGCCAGCAAATCTTTACAGGGGCGATTTAGGAATCAGCCCCAGCATTTT.

The chain combines TRBV5-1 with TRBJ2-1; the match to TRBD2 covers 10 bases. The V segment lost 3 bases and the J segment 2 bases; nucleotides outside the gene matches: 2. The CDR3 is made up of 15 amino acids. Per the germline V gene, CDR1 is SGHRS and CDR2 is YFSETQ. The CDR3 loop reads CASSSSGGTYNEQFF. In DNA form, the CDR3 reads TGCGCCAGCAGCTCTAGCGGGGGAACCTACAATGAGCAGTTCTTC.

This clone was found once. V and J are TRBV5-6 and TRBJ2-1; 7 positions agree with TRBD1. J lost 2 bases, V lost 4 bases, and 9 bases had no gene match. The CDR3 extends over 16 amino acids. Germline CDR1 and CDR2: SGHDT and YYEEEE. The CDR3 DNA reads as TGTGCCAGCAGCAACTTAGGGACAGAAGCCTACAATGAGCAGTTCTTC. Protein sequence: CASSNLGTEAYNEQFF.

This chain uses TRBV4-2 with TRBJ1-3; 11 bases are shared with TRBD1. Germline lookup yields CDR1 LGHNA and CDR2 YNFKEQ. J lost 7 bases, V lost 2 bases, and 4 bases had no gene match. The CDR3 is 15 residues long. CDR3 residues: CASSQPGQGGNTIYF. CDR3 DNA sequence: TGTGCCAGCAGCCAACCGGGACAGGGGGGTAACACCATATATTTT.

This chain joins TRBV12-5 and TRBJ2-7; 8 bases line up with TRBD2. The CDR3 totals 14 residues. Germline V gene sequence: CDR1 LGHNT, CDR2 FRNRAP. After removal of 5 bases from V and 6 bases from J, the junction contained 9 bases not matched to a gene. DNA of the CDR3: TGTGCTAGTGGTCAGTCTGGGGCGGGGGGCGAGCAGTACTTC. Its protein is CASGQSGAGGEQYF.

This clone occurred many times. In DNA, the CDR3 is TGCAGCGCCCTTTGGAGCGGGGGCTACGAGCAGTACTTC. Residues: CSALWSGGYEQYF. This chain links TRBV29-1 with TRBJ2-7; 8 bases map to TRBD2. CDR3 length equals 13 residues. The V and J ends lost 7 bases and 3 bases, in that order; junction bases with no gene match: 8. The V gene's germline CDR1 is SQVTM and CDR2 ANQGSEA.